The 11 T cell receptor beta chains reported below all come from one sample, sequenced in a study of blood T cell repertoires in COVID-19. Sequencing used immunoSEQ multiplex PCR; TCRdb keeps in-frame clones, though not all of them. This sample has some 130,000 clones; 70% to 85% occur once, and the top ten carry approximately 11%. Material: peripheral blood. The receptor source for this set is a man between 60 and 75 years old who had recovered from COVID-19.

The chain recombines TRBV6-2 or TRBV6-3 with TRBJ1-4, with D possibly being TRBD1 (5 bases). Germline-derived CDR1 and CDR2 are MNHEY and SVGEGT. The CDR3 spans 19 residues. V was clipped by 2 bases and J by 0 bases, with 19 bases between them. CDR3 sequence: CASSYDIRDRLATNEKLFF. The CDR3 DNA reads TGTGCCAGCAGTTACGACATCCGGGACCGACTAGCAACTAATGAAAAACTGTTTTTT.

This clone was observed a few times. The chain recombines TRBV24-1 with TRBJ1-6; D gene uncertain. CDR3 size: 14 residues. V dropped 2 bases and J dropped 7 bases, with 8 bases sitting between them. Per germline, CDR1 KGHDR and CDR2 SFDVKD. CDR3 residues: CATSDSRANSPLHF. The CDR3 bases are TGTGCCACCAGTGATTCCCGAGCCAATTCACCCCTCCACTTT.

This rearrangement joins TRBV4-3 to TRBJ2-1, with 7 bases fitting TRBD2. The CDR3 spans 17 residues. From germline, CDR1 is LGHNA and CDR2 YSLEER. V dropped 0 bases and J dropped 3; count of bases not matched to a gene: 8. The CDR3 DNA reads as TGCGCCAGCAGCCAAGATCGGATGGTAGCGGGCTACAATGAGCAGTTCTTC. It is translated as CASSQDRMVAGYNEQFF.

The chain combines TRBV7-2 with TRBJ1-4, with D hard to call. The CDR3 sequence is 16 residues long. V shed 1 base and J shed 7 bases, with 16 bases lying between them. The germline V gene encodes CDR1 SGHTA and CDR2 FQGNSA. CDR3 loop: CASSLGAALSGEKLFF. The CDR3 coding sequence is TGTGCCAGCAGCTTAGGAGCGGCATTGTCCGGTGAAAAACTGTTTTTT.

This clone was detected a few times. This rearrangement joins TRBV19 to TRBJ1-6, with TRBD1 matching 8 bases. Looked up from germline, CDR1 is LNHDA and CDR2 is SQIVND (reference sequence). CDR3 length equals 15 residues. With 7 bases clipped from V and 6 bases from J, the junction kept 8 bases outside the gene matches. The CDR3 is CASTPGTGVNSPLHF. As DNA, the CDR3 is TGTGCCAGTACCCCCGGGACAGGAGTTAATTCACCCCTCCACTTT.

In this sample, this clone turned up a few times. The rearrangement joins TRBV3-1 (or the pseudogene TRBV3-2) to TRBJ1-1; D is ambiguous. Germline CDR1 and CDR2: LGHDT and YNNKEL (reference sequence). The CDR3 has 15 amino acids. The V end was cut by 0 bases, the J end by 8 bases, with 16 bases between. In DNA form, the CDR3 reads TGTGCCAGCAGCCAAGACCCGGGAGTTCGGGCCGAAGCTTTCTTT. It codes for CASSQDPGVRAEAFF.

This clone was seen once. The chain joins TRBV9 to TRBJ2-1, with 10 bases that match TRBD2. J gave up 4 bases and V 2 bases, and 9 bases lay outside the gene matches. There are 17 residues in the CDR3. Germline values: CDR1 SGDLS, CDR2 YYNGEE. The CDR3 DNA follows: TGTGCCAGCAGCGTCCGCCAAGGGACTAGCGAGTACAATGAGCAGTTCTTC. This codes for CASSVRQGTSEYNEQFF.

J is TRBJ2-1 and V is TRBV24-1; 14 bases agree with TRBD2. The CDR3 is 19 amino acids. V shed 4 bases and J 9 bases; nucleotides not matched to a gene: 16. Germline V gene lookup returns CDR1 KGHDR and CDR2 SFDVKD. Here the CDR3 reads CATSDPGGTSGSRSTEQFF. CDR3 bases: TGTGCCACCAGTGACCCAGGGGGGACTAGCGGGAGCCGGAGTACTGAGCAGTTCTTC.

The chain couples TRBV5-6 to TRBJ1-2; 9 bases match TRBD1. From germline, CDR1 is SGHDT and CDR2 YYEEEE. CDR3 length: 15 amino acids. Unmatched junction bases numbered 3, after V lost 1 base and J lost 2 bases. The CDR3 DNA reads TGTGCCAGCAGCTTGACTGGGACAGGGAACTATGGCTACACCTTC. This sequence encodes CASSLTGTGNYGYTF.

The V call is TRBV5-1, the J call TRBJ2-5; TRBD2 agrees at 10 bases. The CDR3 covers 15 residues. The germline CDR1 and CDR2 sequences are SGHRS and YFSETQ. V lost 2 bases, J lost 3 bases, and 4 bases stayed unmatched. The CDR3 DNA is TGCGCCAGCAGCTTAGGACTAGCGGAGAAAGAGACCCAGTACTTC. Protein: CASSLGLAEKETQYF.

This rearrangement joins TRBV7-9 to TRBJ2-3; possibly TRBD2 for D (6 bases). The germline V and J ends were trimmed by 9 bases and 4 bases, with 11 bases remaining between them. The CDR3 consists of 12 residues. CDR1 and CDR2 (germline): SEHNR, FQNEAQ (reference sequence). The CDR3 DNA sequence: TGTGCCAGTATGGGGGGACCAGATACGCAGTATTTT. It is translated as CASMGGPDTQYF.